Included here is one T cell receptor beta chain sequence, with context. V lost 3 bases to trimming and J lost 5 bases, with 11 bases between them. CDR1 and CDR2 from the germline V gene are SQVTM and ANQGSEA. The CDR3 is made up of 13 amino acids. The data are from a study of shared clonotypes between healthy human individuals. Produced via immunoSEQ multiplex PCR; TCRdb's table is partial and in-frame only. The data hold approximately 840,000 clones, with about 96% observed a single time. Naive CD8 cells comprised CD45RO-negative, CCR7-positively selected cells, excluding terminally differentiated effector memory CD45RA+ cells. Donors had no recently reported acute infections or vaccinations and were HIV-negative.

Source material: naive CD8+ T cells sorted from blood. The sequence derives from a man aged 25-45 years in good health. The chain is built from TRBV29-1 and TRBJ2-1, with D possibly being TRBD1 or TRBD2 (5 bases each). Here the CDR3 reads CSVDWVGDNEQFF. CDR3 coding DNA: TGCAGCGTTGATTGGGTGGGGGACAATGAGCAGTTCTTC.